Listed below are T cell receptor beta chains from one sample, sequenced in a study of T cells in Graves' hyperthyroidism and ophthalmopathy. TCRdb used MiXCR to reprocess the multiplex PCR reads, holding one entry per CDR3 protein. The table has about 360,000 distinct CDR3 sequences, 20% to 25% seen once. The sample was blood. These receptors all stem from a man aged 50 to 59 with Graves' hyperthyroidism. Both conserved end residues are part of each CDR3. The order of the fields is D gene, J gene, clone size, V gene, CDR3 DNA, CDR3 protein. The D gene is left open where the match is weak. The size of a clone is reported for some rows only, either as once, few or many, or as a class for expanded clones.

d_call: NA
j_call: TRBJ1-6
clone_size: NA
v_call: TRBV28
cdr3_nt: TGTGCCAGCAGTTTTGGAGGGGCCGGGTCACCCCTCCACTTT
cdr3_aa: CASSFGGAGSPLHF

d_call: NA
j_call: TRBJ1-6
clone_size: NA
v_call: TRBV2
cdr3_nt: TGTGCCAGCAGCTGGGATAAGAATTCACCCCTCCACTTT
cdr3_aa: CASSWDKNSPLHF

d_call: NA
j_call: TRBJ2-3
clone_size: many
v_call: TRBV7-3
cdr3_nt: TGTGCCAGCAGCTTAACGGGGGCGGGGAGCGCAGATACGCAGTATTTT
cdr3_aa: CASSLTGAGSADTQYF

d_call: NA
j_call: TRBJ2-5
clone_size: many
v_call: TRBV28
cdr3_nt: TGTGCCAGCAGCAACCTTTTGGGGGACTTCCAAGAGACCCAGTACTTC
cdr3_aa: CASSNLLGDFQETQYF

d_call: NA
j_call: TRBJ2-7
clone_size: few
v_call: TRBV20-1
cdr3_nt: TGCAGTGCTAGAGACCTGGGGGGGCTAGCGCCTTCCTACGAGCAGTACTTC
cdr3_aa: CSARDLGGLAPSYEQYF

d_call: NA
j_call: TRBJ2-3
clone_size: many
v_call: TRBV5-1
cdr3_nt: TGCGCCAGCAGCTTATGGAGGTACACAGATACGCAGTATTTT
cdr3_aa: CASSLWRYTDTQYF

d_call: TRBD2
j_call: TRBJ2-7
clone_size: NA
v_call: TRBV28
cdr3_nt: TGTGCCACCTATCCTACACCTAGCGGGAGCTCCTACGAGCAGTACTTC
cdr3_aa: CATYPTPSGSSYEQYF

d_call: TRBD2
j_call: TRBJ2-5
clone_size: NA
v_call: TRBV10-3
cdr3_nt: TGTGCCATCAGTGAGCTTAGCGGGACATTCCAAGAGACCCAGTACTTC
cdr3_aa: CAISELSGTFQETQYF

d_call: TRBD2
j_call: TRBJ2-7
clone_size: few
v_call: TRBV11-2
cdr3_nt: TGTGCCAGCAGCTTAGCGGGACTAGCGGGAGAGTACGAGCAGTACTTC
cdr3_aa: CASSLAGLAGEYEQYF

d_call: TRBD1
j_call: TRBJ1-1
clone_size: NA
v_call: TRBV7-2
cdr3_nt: TGTGCCAGCAGACCAACGGGACAGGGGATGAACACTGAAGCTTTCTTT
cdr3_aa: CASRPTGQGMNTEAFF

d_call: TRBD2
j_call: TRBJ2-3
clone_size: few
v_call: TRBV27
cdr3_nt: TGTGCCAGCAGTTCCAGACTAGCGGGAGGCTTTGCAGATACGCAGTATTTT
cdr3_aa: CASSSRLAGGFADTQYF

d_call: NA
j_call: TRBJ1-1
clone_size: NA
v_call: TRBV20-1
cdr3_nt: TGCAGTGCTAGAGAGGGGGTCTCTGAAGCTTTCTTT
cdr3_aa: CSAREGVSEAFF

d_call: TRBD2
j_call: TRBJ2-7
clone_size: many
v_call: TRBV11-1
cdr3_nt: TGTGCCAGCAGCTTACGGACTAGCGGATCATACGAGCAGTACTTC
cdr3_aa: CASSLRTSGSYEQYF

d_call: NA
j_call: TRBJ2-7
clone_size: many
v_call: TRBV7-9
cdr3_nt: TGTGCCAGCAGCTTAGGGACCGTCTTCGACGAGCAGTACTTC
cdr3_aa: CASSLGTVFDEQYF

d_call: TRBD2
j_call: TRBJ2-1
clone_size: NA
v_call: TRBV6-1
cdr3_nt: TGTGCCAGCAGTGGACTAGCGGGAATTGAGCAGTTCTTC
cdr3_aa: CASSGLAGIEQFF

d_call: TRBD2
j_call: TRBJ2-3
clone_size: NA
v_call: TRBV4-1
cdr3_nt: TGCGCCAGCAGCCAAGATCCTAGCGGGAGATCAGATACGCAGTATTTT
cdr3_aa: CASSQDPSGRSDTQYF

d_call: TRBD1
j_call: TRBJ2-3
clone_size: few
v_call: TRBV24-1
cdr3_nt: TGTGCCACCAGTGGAGGTGCAGGGGGCTTGTCAGATACGCAGTATTTT
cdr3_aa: CATSGGAGGLSDTQYF

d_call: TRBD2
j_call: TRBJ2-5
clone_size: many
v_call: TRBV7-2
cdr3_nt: TGTGCCAGCAGCTACGGACTAGGAGAGACCCAGTACTTC
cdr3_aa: CASSYGLGETQYF

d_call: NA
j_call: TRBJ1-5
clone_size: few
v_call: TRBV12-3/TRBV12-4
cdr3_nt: TGTGCCAGCACCGTAACGGGTCAGCCCCAGCATTTT
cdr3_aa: CASTVTGQPQHF

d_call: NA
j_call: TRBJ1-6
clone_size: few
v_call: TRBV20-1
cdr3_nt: TGCAGTGCTAGAAGGGCAGTGGATTCACCCCTCCACTTT
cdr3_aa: CSARRAVDSPLHF

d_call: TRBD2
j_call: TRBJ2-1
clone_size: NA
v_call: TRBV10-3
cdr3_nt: TGTGCCATCAGCGAGCTAGCGGAATCCTACAATGAGCAGTTCTTC
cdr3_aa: CAISELAESYNEQFF

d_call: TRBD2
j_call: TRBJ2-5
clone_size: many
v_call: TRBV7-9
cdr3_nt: TGTGCCAGCAGCATGGGACTAGCGGGACAAGAGACCCAGTACTTC
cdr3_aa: CASSMGLAGQETQYF

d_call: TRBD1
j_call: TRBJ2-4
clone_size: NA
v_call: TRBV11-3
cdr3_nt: TGTGCCAGCAGCCCGAGGGGACAGGGGGCTTCCAAAAACATTCAGTACTTC
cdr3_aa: CASSPRGQGASKNIQYF

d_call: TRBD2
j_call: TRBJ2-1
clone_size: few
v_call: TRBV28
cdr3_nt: TGTGCCAGCAGTTCCAGGACTAGCGGGAAACCCTTAGGTTATGAGCAGTTCTTC
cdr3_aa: CASSSRTSGKPLGYEQFF

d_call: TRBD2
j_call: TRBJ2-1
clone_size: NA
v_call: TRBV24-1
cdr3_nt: TGTGCCACCGCCGGGACTAGCGGTTACAATGAGCAGTTCTTC
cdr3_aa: CATAGTSGYNEQFF

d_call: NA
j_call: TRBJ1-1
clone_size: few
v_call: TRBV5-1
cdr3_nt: TGCGCCAGCAGCTTGACAGGGAGGAGCACTGAAGCTTTCTTT
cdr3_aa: CASSLTGRSTEAFF

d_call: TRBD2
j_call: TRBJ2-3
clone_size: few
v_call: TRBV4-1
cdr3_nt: TGCGCCAGCAGCCAAGTTCGCGGGAGGACAGATACGCAGTATTTT
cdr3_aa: CASSQVRGRTDTQYF

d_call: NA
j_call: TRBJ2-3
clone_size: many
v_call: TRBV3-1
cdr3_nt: TGTGCCAGCAGCCAAGGTACTAGCACAGATACGCAGTATTTT
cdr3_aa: CASSQGTSTDTQYF

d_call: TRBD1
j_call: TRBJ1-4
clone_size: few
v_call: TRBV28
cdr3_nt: TGTGCCAGCAGTTTCCTACAGGGGGGGAATGAAAAACTGTTTTTT
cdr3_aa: CASSFLQGGNEKLFF

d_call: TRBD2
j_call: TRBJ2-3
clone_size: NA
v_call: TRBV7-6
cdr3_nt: TGTGCCAGCAGCGTTGGCGCGGGAGAGGTAGATACGCAGTATTTT
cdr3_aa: CASSVGAGEVDTQYF

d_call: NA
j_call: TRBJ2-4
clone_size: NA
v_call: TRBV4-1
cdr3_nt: TGCGCCAGCAGCCAACCAGACAGGACCCTCAAAAACATTCAGTACTTC
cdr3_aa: CASSQPDRTLKNIQYF

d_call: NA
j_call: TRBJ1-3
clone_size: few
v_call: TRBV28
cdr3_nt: TGTGCCAGCAGGGGGGCCGGGGACTCCTCTGGAAACACCATATATTTT
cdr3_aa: CASRGAGDSSGNTIYF

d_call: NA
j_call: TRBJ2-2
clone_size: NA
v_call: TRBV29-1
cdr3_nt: TGCAGCGTTGCAAACACCGGGGAGCTGTTTTTT
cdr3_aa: CSVANTGELFF

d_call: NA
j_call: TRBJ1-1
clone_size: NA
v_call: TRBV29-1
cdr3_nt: TGCAGCGTTGAATTCCGGGGCGGGGGGCGACGGAACACTGAAGCTTTCTTT
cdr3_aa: CSVEFRGGGRRNTEAFF

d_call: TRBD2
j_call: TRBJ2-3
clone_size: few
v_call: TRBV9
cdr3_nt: TGTGCCAGCAGCGTAGGGGCGGGAGAAGGGAAGGCGCAGTATTTT
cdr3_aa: CASSVGAGEGKAQYF

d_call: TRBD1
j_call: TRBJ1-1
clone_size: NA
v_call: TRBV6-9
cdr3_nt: TGTGCCAGCAGTTTTAAAGGGGGCGCGAACACTGAAGCTTTCTTT
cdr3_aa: CASSFKGGANTEAFF

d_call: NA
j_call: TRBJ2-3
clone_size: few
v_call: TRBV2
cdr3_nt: TGTGCCAGCAGTGATACAGGGACAGATACGCAGTATTTT
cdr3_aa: CASSDTGTDTQYF

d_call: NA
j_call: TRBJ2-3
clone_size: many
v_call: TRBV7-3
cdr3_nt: TGTGCCAGCAGCTTCGGGTCTAGCACAGATACGCAGTATTTT
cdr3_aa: CASSFGSSTDTQYF

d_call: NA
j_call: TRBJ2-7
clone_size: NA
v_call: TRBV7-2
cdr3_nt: TGTGCCAGTAGTTCCCGCTCCCTGCGGAGCTCCTACGAGCAGTACTTC
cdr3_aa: CASSSRSLRSSYEQYF

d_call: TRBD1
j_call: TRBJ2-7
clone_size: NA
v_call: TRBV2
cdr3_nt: TGTGCCAGCAGCCGGGACAGGGGGCAGGACGAGCAGTACTTC
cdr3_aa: CASSRDRGQDEQYF

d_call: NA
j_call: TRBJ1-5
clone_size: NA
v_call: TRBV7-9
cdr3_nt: TGTGCCAGCAGCTCCGGGATTAGCAATCAGCCCCAGCATTTT
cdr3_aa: CASSSGISNQPQHF

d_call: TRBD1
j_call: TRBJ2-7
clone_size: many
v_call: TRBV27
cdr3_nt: TGTGCCAGCAGTTTATTTTCGGGACAGGGAGGCGAGCAGTACTTC
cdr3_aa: CASSLFSGQGGEQYF

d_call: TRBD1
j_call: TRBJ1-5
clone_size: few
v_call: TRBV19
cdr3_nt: TGTGCCAGTAGCAGATACAGGGGGCAGAGCAATCAGCCCCAGCATTTT
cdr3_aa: CASSRYRGQSNQPQHF

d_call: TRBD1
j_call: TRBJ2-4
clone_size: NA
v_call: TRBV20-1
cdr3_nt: TGCAGTGTGGAGGCTGGACAGGACATTCAGTACTTC
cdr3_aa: CSVEAGQDIQYF